These 11 T cell receptor beta chains share one sample of origin, sequenced in a study of blood T cell repertoires in COVID-19. Profiling relied on immunoSEQ multiplex PCR, and the TCRdb table lists in-frame clones only, not all of them. In the table there are 400,000 or so clones, more than 70% of which are singletons. The material sequenced was PBMCs or T cells enriched from blood (not recorded which). Source of these receptors: a man in his forties in a cohort exposed to, infected with or recovered from COVID-19 (not recorded which).

This chain connects TRBV27 to TRBJ1-2, with 9 positions matching TRBD1. CDR3 length equals 13 residues. The J segment lost 8 bases and the V segment lost 6 bases, leaving 7 bases of the junction unmatched. Germline lookup yields CDR1 MNHEY and CDR2 SMNVEV (reference sequence). The CDR3 sequence: CASRQGQGLGYTF. CDR3 DNA: TGTGCCAGCAGGCAAGGACAGGGGTTGGGCTACACCTTC.

The V call is TRBV9, the J call TRBJ1-1; 7 nucleotides line up with TRBD1. This CDR3 region has 13 residues. Germline V gene data show CDR1 as SGDLS and CDR2 as YYNGEE. V was clipped by 8 bases and J by 0 bases; unmatched bases: 4. The CDR3 nucleotides read TGTGCCAGTGACAGGGTTTTGAACACTGAAGCTTTCTTT. It translates to CASDRVLNTEAFF.

This chain joins TRBV2 and TRBJ2-7, with 8 bases aligning to TRBD2. V shed 2 bases, J shed 1 base, and the junction held 7 bases outside the gene matches. This CDR3 has 16 amino acids. CDR1 and CDR2 (germline): SNHLY, FYNNEI. The CDR3 here is CASSEPLAGGSYEQYF. In DNA, the CDR3 is TGTGCCAGCAGTGAACCTCTAGCGGGCGGGTCCTACGAGCAGTACTTC.

The chain carries TRBV11-2 and TRBJ1-4, with TRBD1 as a possible D gene (5 bases). The CDR3 spans 16 residues. Germline V gene lookup returns CDR1 SGHAT and CDR2 FQNNGV. V was pared by 5 bases and J by 7 bases, with 20 bases between. In DNA form, the CDR3 reads TGTGCCAGCAGCCATTATTTGGGGGGGGAGCGTGAAAAACTGTTTTTT. It yields the protein CASSHYLGGEREKLFF.

The chain links TRBV29-1 to TRBJ2-6; no reliable D call. This CDR3 has 14 residues. V lost 3 bases and J lost 3, with 9 bases in between. Germline lookup yields CDR1 SQVTM and CDR2 ANQGSEA. The CDR3 region has the DNA TGCAGCGTTGACGAAACAGTTGGGGCCAACGTCCTGACTTTC. Its translation: CSVDETVGANVLTF.

The chain couples TRBV27 to TRBJ2-5, with TRBD1 identical over 7 bases. The CDR3 is 14 residues long. V gave up 6 bases and J gave up 3 bases; unmatched junction bases: 7. Per germline, CDR1 MNHEY and CDR2 SMNVEV (reference sequence). This CDR3 reads CASRAGTAKETQYF. The CDR3 nucleotides are TGTGCCAGCAGAGCCGGGACAGCGAAAGAGACCCAGTACTTC.

The rearrangement uses TRBV24-1 and TRBJ2-1, with TRBD2 matching 9 bases. The CDR3 totals 16 residues. Germline V CDR1 and CDR2: KGHDR, SFDVKD. V lost 5 bases, J lost 0 bases, and 4 bases stayed unmatched. The CDR3 DNA follows: TGTGCCACCAGTGGCCCTAGCGGGATCTCCTACAATGAGCAGTTCTTC. This gives the protein CATSGPSGISYNEQFF.

V and J are TRBV9 and TRBJ1-4; no clear D. The ends were cut back, 0 bases at V and 3 bases at J, with 9 bases in the middle. CDR3 length equals 15 residues. The germline gives CDR1 SGDLS, CDR2 YYNGEE. The CDR3 region has the DNA TGTGCCAGCAGCGTAGCAGCGGGTTCTAATGAAAAACTGTTTTTT. It translates to CASSVAAGSNEKLFF. Supplemented by reference TRBV9 and TRBJ1-4, the full variable domain reads DSGVTQTPKHLITATGQRVTLRCSPRSGDLSVYWYQQSLDQGLQFLIQYYNGEERAKGNILERFSAQQFPDLHSELNLSSLELGDSALYFCASSVAAGSNEKLFFGSGTQLSVL.

The chain employs TRBV24-1 and TRBJ2-2, with D possibly matching TRBD1 (6 bases). The CDR3 has 13 residues. V was cut by 7 bases and J by 4 bases, with 9 bases left in between. From germline, CDR1 is KGHDR and CDR2 SFDVKD. CDR3 nucleotides: TGTGCCACCAGGGGGGCGGTCACCGGGGAGCTGTTTTTT. It specifies CATRGAVTGELFF.

The chain uses TRBV28 and TRBJ1-1; D is ambiguous. Trimming cost V 3 bases and J 5 bases, with 13 bases left between them. The length of the CDR3 is 14 residues. Looked up from germline, CDR1 is MDHEN and CDR2 is SYDVKM. The CDR3 protein is CASSFQARRTEAFF. CDR3 bases: TGTGCCAGCAGTTTCCAAGCGCGGCGGACTGAAGCTTTCTTT.

The chain carries TRBV11-3 and TRBJ2-1; 8 bases map to TRBD1. The CDR3 is 16 residues long. Germline CDR1 reads SGHNT; CDR2 reads YENEEA. After removal of 1 base from V and 7 bases from J, the junction contained 9 bases not matched to a gene. This chain's CDR3 is CASSLVPGQDANEQFF. CDR3 DNA: TGTGCCAGCAGCTTAGTTCCGGGACAGGACGCTAATGAGCAGTTCTTC.